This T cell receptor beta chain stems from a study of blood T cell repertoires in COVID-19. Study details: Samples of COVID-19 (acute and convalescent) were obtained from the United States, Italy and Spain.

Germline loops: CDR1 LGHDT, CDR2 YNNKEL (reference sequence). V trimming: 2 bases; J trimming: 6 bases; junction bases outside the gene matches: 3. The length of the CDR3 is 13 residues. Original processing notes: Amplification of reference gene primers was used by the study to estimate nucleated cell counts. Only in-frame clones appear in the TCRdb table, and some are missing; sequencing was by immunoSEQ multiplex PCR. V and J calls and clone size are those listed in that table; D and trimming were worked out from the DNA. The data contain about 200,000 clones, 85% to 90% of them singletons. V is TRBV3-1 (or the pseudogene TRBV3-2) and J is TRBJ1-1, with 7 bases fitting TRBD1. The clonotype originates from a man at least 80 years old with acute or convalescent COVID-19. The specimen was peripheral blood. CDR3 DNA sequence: TGTGCCAGCAGCCAACCACAGGGGTCTGAAGCTTTCTTT. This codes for CASSQPQGSEAFF.